The sequence of this T cell receptor (beta chain) was determined in a study of preoperative IRX-2 immunotherapy in early breast cancer. Trimming left V 4 bases short and J 4 bases short, with 7 bases between. The CDR3 sequence is 13 residues long. Germline CDR1 reads LNHDA; CDR2 reads SQIVND (reference sequence). Libraries were prepared by immunoSEQ multiplex PCR; TCRdb keeps only in-frame clonotypes and omits some of them. This table holds about 98,000 clones, roughly 85% found once. This clone was counted once. The treatment denotes: preoperative locoregional IRX-2 cytokine immunotherapy. Patients received preoperative, locoregional IRX-2 cytokine immunotherapy in a phase Ib study.

The starting material was tumor tissue, obtained after IRX-2 immunotherapy. The chain joins TRBV19 to TRBJ2-2, with D uncertain. This TCR was sampled from a human donor with breast cancer. CDR3 DNA sequence: TGTGCCAGTAGTAGGGGAAGCACCGGGGAGCTGTTTTTT. This sequence encodes CASSRGSTGELFF.